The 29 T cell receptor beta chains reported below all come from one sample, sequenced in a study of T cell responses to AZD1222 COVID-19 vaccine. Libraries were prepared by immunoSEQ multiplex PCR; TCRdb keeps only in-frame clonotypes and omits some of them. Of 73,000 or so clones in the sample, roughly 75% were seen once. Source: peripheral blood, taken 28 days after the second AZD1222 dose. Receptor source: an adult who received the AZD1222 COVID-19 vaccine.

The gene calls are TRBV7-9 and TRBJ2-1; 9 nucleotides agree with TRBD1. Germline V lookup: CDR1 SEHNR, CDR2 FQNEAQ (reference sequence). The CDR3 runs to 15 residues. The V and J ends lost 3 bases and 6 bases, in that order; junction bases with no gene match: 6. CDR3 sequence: CASSFSDRGGNEQFF. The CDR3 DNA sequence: TGTGCCAGCAGCTTCTCGGACAGGGGAGGCAATGAGCAGTTCTTC.

CDR3 protein: CASSPGTGGTEAFF. The CDR3 DNA sequence: TGCGCCAGCAGCCCCGGGACAGGGGGTACTGAAGCTTTCTTT. The rearrangement joins TRBV5-1 to TRBJ1-1; 11 bases fit TRBD1. The CDR3 consists of 14 residues. Losses at the gene ends were 4 bases for V and 5 bases for J; bases not matched to a gene: 4. Germline V gives CDR1 SGHRS, CDR2 YFSETQ.

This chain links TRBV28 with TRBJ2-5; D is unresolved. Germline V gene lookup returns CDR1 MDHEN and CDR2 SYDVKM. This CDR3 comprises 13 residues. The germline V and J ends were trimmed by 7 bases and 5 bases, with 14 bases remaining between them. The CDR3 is CASTELATETQYF. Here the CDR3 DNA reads TGTGCCAGCACCGAACTCGCCACGGAGACCCAGTACTTC.

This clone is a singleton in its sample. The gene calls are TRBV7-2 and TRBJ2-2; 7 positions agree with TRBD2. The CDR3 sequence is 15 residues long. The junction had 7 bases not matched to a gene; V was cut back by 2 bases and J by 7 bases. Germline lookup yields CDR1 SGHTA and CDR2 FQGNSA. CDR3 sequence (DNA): TGTGCCAGCAGCTTAAGGCGGGAGAATGTCGGGGAGCTGTTTTTT. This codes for CASSLRRENVGELFF.

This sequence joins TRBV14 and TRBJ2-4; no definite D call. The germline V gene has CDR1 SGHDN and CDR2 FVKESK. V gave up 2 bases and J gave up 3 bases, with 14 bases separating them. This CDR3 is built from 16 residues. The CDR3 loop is CASSQSSGLGKNIQYF. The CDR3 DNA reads TGTGCCAGCAGCCAATCGTCGGGTCTTGGCAAAAACATTCAGTACTTC.

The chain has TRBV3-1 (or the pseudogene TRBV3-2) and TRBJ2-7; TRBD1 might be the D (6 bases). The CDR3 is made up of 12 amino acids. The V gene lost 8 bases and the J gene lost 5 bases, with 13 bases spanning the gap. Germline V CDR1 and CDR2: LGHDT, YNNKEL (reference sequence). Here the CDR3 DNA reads TGTGCCAGCCGGACAGAGGGGGACGAGCAGTACTTC. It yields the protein CASRTEGDEQYF.

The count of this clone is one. The CDR3 DNA follows: TGTGCCAGCAGTCTCCGGGGGGGGGCGGACTATGGCTACACCTTC. It yields the protein CASSLRGGADYGYTF. The V and J genes are TRBV6-6 and TRBJ1-2; weak D call: TRBD1 (6 bases). The germline gives CDR1 MNHNY, CDR2 SVGAGI (reference sequence). The CDR3 extends over 15 amino acids. Trimming took off 5 bases at V and 3 bases at J, with 16 bases between the two ends.

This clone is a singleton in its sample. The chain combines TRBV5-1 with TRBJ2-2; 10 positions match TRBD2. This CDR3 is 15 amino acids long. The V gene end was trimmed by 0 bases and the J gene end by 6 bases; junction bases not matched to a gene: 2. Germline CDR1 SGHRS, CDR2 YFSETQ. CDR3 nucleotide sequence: TGCGCCAGCAGCTTGGACACTAGCGGGGCCGGGGAGCTGTTTTTT. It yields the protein CASSLDTSGAGELFF.

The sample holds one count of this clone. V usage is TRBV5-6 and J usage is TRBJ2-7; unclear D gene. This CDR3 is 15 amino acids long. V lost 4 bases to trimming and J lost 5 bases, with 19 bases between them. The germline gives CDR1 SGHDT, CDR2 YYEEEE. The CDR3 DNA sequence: TGTGCCAGCAGCCAAAAGAGTGGCCTACTGCACGAGCAGTACTTC. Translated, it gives CASSQKSGLLHEQYF.

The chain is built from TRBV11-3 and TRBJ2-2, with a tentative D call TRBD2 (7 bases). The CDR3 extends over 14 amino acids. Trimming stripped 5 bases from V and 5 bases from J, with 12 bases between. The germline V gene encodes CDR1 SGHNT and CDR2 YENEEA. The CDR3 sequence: CASSAGGLTGELFF. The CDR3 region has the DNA TGTGCCAGCAGCGCCGGGGGGCTAACCGGGGAGCTGTTTTTT.

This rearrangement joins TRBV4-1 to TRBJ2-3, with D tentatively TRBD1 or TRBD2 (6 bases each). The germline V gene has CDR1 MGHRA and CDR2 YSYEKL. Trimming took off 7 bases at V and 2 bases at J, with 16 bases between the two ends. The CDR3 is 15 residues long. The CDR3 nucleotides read TGCGCCAGCACCACGGGGGCGGCGGACACAGATACGCAGTATTTT. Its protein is CASTTGAADTDTQYF.

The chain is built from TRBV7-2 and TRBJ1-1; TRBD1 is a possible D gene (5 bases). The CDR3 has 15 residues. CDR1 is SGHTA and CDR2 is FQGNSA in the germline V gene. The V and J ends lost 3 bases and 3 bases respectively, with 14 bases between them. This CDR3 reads CASSFLILGDTEAFF. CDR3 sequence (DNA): TGTGCCAGCAGCTTCCTCATCCTGGGGGACACTGAAGCTTTCTTT.

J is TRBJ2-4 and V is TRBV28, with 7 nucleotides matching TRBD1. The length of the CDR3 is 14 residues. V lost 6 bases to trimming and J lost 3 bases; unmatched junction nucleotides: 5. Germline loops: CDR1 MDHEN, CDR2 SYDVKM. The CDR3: CASRRQGIKNIQYF. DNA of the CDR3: TGTGCCAGCAGAAGACAGGGAATCAAAAACATTCAGTACTTC.

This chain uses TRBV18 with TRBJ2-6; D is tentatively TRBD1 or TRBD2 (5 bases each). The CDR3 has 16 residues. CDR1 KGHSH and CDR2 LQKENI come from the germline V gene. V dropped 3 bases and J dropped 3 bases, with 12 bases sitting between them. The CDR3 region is CASSPLQAGGANVLTF. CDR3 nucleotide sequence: TGTGCCAGCTCACCCTTACAGGCGGGTGGGGCCAACGTCCTGACTTTC.

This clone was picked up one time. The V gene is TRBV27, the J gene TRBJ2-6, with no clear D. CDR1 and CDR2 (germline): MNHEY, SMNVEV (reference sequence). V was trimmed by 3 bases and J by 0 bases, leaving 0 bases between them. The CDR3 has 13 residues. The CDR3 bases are TGTGCCAGCAGTTTCTCTGGGGCCAACGTCCTGACTTTC. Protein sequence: CASSFSGANVLTF. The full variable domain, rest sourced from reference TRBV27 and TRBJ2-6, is EAQVTQNPRYLITVTGKKLTVTCSQNMNHEYMSWYRQDPGLGLRQIYYSMNVEVTDKGDVPEGYKVSRKEKRNFPLILESPSPNQTSLYFCASSFSGANVLTFGAGSRLTVL.

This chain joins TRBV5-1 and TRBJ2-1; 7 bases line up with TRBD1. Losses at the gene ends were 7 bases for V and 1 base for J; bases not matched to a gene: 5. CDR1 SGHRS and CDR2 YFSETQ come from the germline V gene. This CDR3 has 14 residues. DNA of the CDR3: TGCGCCAGCTCGGACAGGTCATCCTACAATGAGCAGTTCTTC. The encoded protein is CASSDRSSYNEQFF.

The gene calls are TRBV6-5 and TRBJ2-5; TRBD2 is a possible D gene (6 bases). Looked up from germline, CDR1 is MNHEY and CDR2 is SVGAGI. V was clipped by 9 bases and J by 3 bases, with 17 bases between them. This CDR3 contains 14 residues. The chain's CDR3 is CASGRRSGKETQYF. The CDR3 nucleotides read TGTGCCAGTGGCCGACGTAGCGGCAAAGAGACCCAGTACTTC.

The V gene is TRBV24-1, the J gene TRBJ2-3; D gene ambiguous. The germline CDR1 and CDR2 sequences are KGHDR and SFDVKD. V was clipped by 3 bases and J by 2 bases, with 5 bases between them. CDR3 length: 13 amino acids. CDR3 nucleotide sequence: TGTGCCACCAGTGATCCCCCCACAGATACGCAGTATTTT. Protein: CATSDPPTDTQYF.

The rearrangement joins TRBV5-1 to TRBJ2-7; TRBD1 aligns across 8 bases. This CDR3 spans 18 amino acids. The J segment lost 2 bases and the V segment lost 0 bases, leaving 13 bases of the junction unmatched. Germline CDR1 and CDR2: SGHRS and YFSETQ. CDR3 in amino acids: CASSLGPSDRGSTYEQYF. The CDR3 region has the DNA TGCGCCAGCAGCTTGGGCCCCTCCGACAGGGGTTCGACCTACGAGCAGTACTTC.

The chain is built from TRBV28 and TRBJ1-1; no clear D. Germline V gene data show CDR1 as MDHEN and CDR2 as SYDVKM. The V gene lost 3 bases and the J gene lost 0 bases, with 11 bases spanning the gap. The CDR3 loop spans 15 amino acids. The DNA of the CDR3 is TGTGCCAGCAGTTTTAGCCGGTACATGAACACTGAAGCTTTCTTT. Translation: CASSFSRYMNTEAFF.

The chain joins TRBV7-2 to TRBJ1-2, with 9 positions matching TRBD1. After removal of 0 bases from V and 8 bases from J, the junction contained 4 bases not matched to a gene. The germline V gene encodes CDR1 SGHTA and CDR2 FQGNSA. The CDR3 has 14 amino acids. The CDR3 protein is CASSLARTGVGYTF. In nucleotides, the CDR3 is TGTGCCAGCAGCTTAGCGCGGACAGGGGTGGGCTACACCTTC.

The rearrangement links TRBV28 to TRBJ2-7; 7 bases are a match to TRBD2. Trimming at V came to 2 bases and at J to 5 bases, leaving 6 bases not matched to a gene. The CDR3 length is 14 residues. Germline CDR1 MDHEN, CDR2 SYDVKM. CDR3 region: CASSLGGSTDEQYF. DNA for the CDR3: TGTGCCAGCAGTTTAGGCGGGAGTACCGACGAGCAGTACTTC.

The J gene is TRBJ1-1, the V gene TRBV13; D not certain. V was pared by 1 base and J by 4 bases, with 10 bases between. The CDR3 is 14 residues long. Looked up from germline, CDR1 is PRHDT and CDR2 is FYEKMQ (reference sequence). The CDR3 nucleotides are TGTGCCAGCAGCTTAGCAAGAGGCCGCACTGAAGCTTTCTTT. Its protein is CASSLARGRTEAFF.

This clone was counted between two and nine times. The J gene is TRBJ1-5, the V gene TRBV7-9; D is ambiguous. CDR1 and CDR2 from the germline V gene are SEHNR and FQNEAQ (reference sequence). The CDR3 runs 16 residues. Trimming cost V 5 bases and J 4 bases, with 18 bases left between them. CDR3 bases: TGTGCCAGCAGCCTCTCGGGCCCTACTACTAATCAGCCCCAGCATTTT. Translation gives CASSLSGPTTNQPQHF.

CDR3 in amino acids: CASSTGTSGELSTDTQYF. The DNA of the CDR3 is TGCGCCAGCAGCACCGGGACTAGCGGGGAGTTAAGCACAGATACGCAGTATTTT. The chain recombines TRBV5-1 with TRBJ2-3, with 13 bases lining up with TRBD2. Germline CDR1 and CDR2: SGHRS and YFSETQ. The CDR3 sequence is 18 residues long. The J segment lost 0 bases and the V segment lost 4 bases, leaving 8 bases of the junction unmatched.

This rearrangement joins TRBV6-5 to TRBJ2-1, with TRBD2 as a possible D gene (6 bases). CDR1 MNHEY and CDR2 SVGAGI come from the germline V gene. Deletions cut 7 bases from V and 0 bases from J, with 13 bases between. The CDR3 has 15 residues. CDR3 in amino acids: CASMDWRGSYNEQFF. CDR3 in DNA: TGTGCCAGCATGGACTGGAGGGGCTCCTACAATGAGCAGTTCTTC.

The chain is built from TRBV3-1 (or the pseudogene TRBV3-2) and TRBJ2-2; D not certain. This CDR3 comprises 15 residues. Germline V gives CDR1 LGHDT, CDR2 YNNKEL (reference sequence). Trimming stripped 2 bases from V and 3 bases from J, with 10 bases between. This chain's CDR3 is CASSQLNSYTGELFF. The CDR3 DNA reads TGTGCCAGCAGCCAACTAAACTCTTACACCGGGGAGCTGTTTTTT.

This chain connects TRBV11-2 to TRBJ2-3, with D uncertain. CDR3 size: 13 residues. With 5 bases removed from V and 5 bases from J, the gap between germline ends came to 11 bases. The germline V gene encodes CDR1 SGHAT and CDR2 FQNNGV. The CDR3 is CASSPIPEDTQYF. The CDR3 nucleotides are TGTGCCAGCAGCCCGATACCGGAAGATACGCAGTATTTT.

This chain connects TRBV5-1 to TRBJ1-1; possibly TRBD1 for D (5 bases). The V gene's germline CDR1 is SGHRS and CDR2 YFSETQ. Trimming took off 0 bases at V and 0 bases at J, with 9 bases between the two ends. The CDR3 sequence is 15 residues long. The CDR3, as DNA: TGCGCCAGCAGCTTGGGGTGGGGGGTGAACACTGAAGCTTTCTTT. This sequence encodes CASSLGWGVNTEAFF.